Each of the 4 T cell receptor beta chains below was sequenced from the same sample in a study of T cells after yellow fever vaccination (dated by TCRdb to the late 2010s). The receptor library was made with 5' RACE. These reads were obtained on an Illumina HiSeq 2500. TCRdb's own reprocessing of the public reads used fastp at Q25 and MiXCR and kept productive beta chains. Entries are consolidated by CDR3 protein sequence, retaining the most common genes and DNA. For this sample there are fewer than 150,000 distinct CDR3 sequences; roughly 6.8% appear just once. The ten largest make up 2.5% to 3% of the sample. What the treatment or condition label conveys for this sample: live attenuated yellow fever vaccine strain. The sample was CD4+ T cells sorted from PBMCs, taken more than 40 days after the first yellow fever vaccination. Source of these receptors: a young man who received the YFV17D yellow fever vaccine.

This clonotype was seen at least ten times. The chain couples TRBV7-9 to TRBJ2-3; D is uncertain. Germline loops: CDR1 SEHNR, CDR2 FQNEAQ (reference sequence). The CDR3 has 16 residues. With 5 bases removed from V and 2 bases from J, the gap between germline ends came to 17 bases. CDR3 amino acids: CASSRTLGLITDTQYF. CDR3 DNA: TGTGCCAGCAGCCGCACCCTGGGCTTAATCACAGATACGCAGTATTTT. Using reference TRBV7-9 and TRBJ2-3 for the parts outside the CDR3, the full variable domain is DTGVSQNPRHKITKRGQNVTFRCDPISEHNRLYWYRQTLGQGPEFLTYFQNEAQLEKSRLLSDRFSAERPKGSFSTLEIQRTEQGDSAMYLCASSRTLGLITDTQYFGPGTRLTVL.

This clonotype was seen a single time. The genes are TRBV20-1 and TRBJ2-1; 14 nucleotides align to TRBD2. Germline CDR1 DFQATT, CDR2 SNEGSKA (reference sequence). The CDR3 is 17 residues long. V shed 7 bases, J shed 5 bases, and the junction held 13 bases outside the gene matches. CDR3 amino acids: CSGMDLKTSGGDNEQFF. DNA for the CDR3: TGCAGTGGCATGGACCTCAAGACTAGCGGGGGGGACAATGAGCAGTTCTTC.

This clonotype was counted at least ten times. The chain links TRBV7-3 to TRBJ2-5, with 8 positions matching TRBD1. This CDR3 has 14 amino acids. J was trimmed by 5 bases and V by 5 bases; bases with no gene match: 7. Per the germline V gene, CDR1 is SGHTA and CDR2 is FQGTGA. CDR3 in DNA: TGTGCCAGCAGCGCAGGGGGCGCATCGGAGACCCAGTACTTC. This codes for CASSAGGASETQYF.

In this sample, this clonotype turned up a few times. This chain connects TRBV5-5 to TRBJ2-5; D unresolved. Trimming removed 4 bases at V and 5 bases at J, with 12 bases between. The germline gives CDR1 SGHKS, CDR2 YYEKEE (reference sequence). The CDR3 is 13 amino acids. CDR3 residues: CASSIRLEETQYF. The CDR3 DNA reads TGTGCCAGCAGCATTAGGCTGGAGGAGACCCAGTACTTC.